The 21 T cell receptor beta chains below all came from one sample that was sequenced in a study of cytomegalovirus exposure and HLA in healthy donors listed by TCRdb under 2017. The library was produced with the immunoSEQ multiplex PCR assay. A mixture of 60 forward primers for TCR Vbeta segments and 13 reverse primers for TCR Jbeta segments was used in the multiplex PCR. As stored in TCRdb, this immuneACCESS dataset retains in-frame rearrangements with V and J assigned. A fraction of the clones does not appear; measured against another copy, unresolved V genes explain less than half of the discrepancy, and the remainder lacks a known reason. Counted in this sample were around 150,000 clones; 80% to 90% of them appeared once. The ten top clones hold under 6.5% of the sample. Specimen: PBMCs. Receptor source: a man aged 50 or older in good health and CMV-seropositive.

The chain combines TRBV28 with TRBJ1-5, with D maybe TRBD1 (5 bases). Trimming cost V 2 bases and J 4 bases, with 15 bases left between them. Germline lookup yields CDR1 MDHEN and CDR2 SYDVKM. The CDR3 loop spans 16 amino acids. The CDR3 DNA follows: TGTGCCAGCAGTTTACCCCCTGGGAGGGGTAATCAGCCCCAGCATTTT. Translating it yields CASSLPPGRGNQPQHF.

This clone is a singleton in its sample. The chain has TRBV29-1 and TRBJ1-3, with TRBD1 as a possible D gene (5 bases). V was clipped by 5 bases and J by 0 bases, with 11 bases between them. Germline CDR1 is SQVTM and CDR2 is ANQGSEA. The CDR3 consists of 14 residues. The CDR3 DNA reads TGCAGCGTTAGGAAGGGGCTCTCTGGAAACACCATATATTTT. Amino acid sequence: CSVRKGLSGNTIYF.

This clone showed up just once. This rearrangement joins TRBV2 to TRBJ2-3; 14 positions match TRBD2. The CDR3 extends over 16 amino acids. Germline V gives CDR1 SNHLY, CDR2 FYNNEI. Trimming at V came to 6 bases and at J to 5 bases, leaving 7 bases not matched to a gene. In DNA, the CDR3 is TGTGCCAGCAGGGCGACTAGCGGGGGGGCAAAAGATACGCAGTATTTT. This codes for CASRATSGGAKDTQYF.

V gene TRBV19 combines with J gene TRBJ2-1, with D perhaps TRBD2 (6 bases). The length of the CDR3 is 15 residues. Germline assignment: CDR1 LNHDA and CDR2 SQIVND (reference sequence). Trimming stripped 5 bases from V and 1 base from J, with 12 bases between. CDR3 loop: CASSPKRASYNEQFF. The CDR3 DNA reads TGTGCCAGTAGTCCCAAGCGGGCATCCTACAATGAGCAGTTCTTC.

The rearrangement links TRBV29-1 to TRBJ2-2; 10 bases match TRBD2. The CDR3 is made up of 14 amino acids. The junction had 1 base not matched to a gene; V was cut back by 4 bases and J by 2 bases. Germline-derived CDR1 and CDR2 are SQVTM and ANQGSEA. The CDR3 DNA reads TGCAGCGTTGCACTAGCGGGAAACACCGGGGAGCTGTTTTTT. Amino acids: CSVALAGNTGELFF.

This clone has more than one count but fewer than ten. The chain combines TRBV6-5 with TRBJ1-3; TRBD1 matches 9 bases. CDR3 length equals 13 residues. Germline CDR1 and CDR2: MNHEY and SVGAGI. Germline trimming cut 6 bases from V and 3 bases from J; bases unmatched to any gene: 0. The DNA for the CDR3 is TGTGCCAGCAGGGACAGGGGTGGAAACACCATATATTTT. As protein: CASRDRGGNTIYF.

CDR3 bases: TGCAGCGTTGAACTCCCGGGACAGGCCAATTATGGCTACACCTTC. It yields the protein CSVELPGQANYGYTF. V usage is TRBV29-1 and J usage is TRBJ1-2; 8 nucleotides agree with TRBD1. CDR3 length: 15 amino acids. In germline, CDR1 is SQVTM, CDR2 ANQGSEA. V dropped 2 bases and J dropped 5; count of bases not matched to a gene: 10.

The V gene is TRBV30, the J gene TRBJ2-5; D remains ambiguous. The CDR3 sequence is 13 residues long. Trimming removed 0 bases at V and 2 bases at J, with 7 bases between. From germline, CDR1 is GTSNPN and CDR2 SVGIG (reference sequence). The CDR3 coding sequence is TGTGCCTGGAGTGTACCCACACAAGAGACCCAGTACTTC. Translation gives CAWSVPTQETQYF.

The rearrangement joins TRBV27 to TRBJ1-4, with D possibly matching TRBD1 (5 bases). Germline loops: CDR1 MNHEY, CDR2 SMNVEV (reference sequence). V was clipped by 4 bases and J by 0 bases, with 12 bases between them. CDR3 size: 16 residues. The CDR3 here is CASSSTDPATNEKLFF. The DNA for the CDR3 is TGTGCCAGCAGTTCGACAGATCCAGCAACTAATGAAAAACTGTTTTTT.

V gene TRBV5-6 combines with J gene TRBJ1-3; D gene uncertain. Germline CDR1 SGHDT, CDR2 YYEEEE. The V end lost 2 bases, the J end lost 1 base, and 13 bases lay between the germline ends. This CDR3 is 16 amino acids long. CDR3 nucleotides: TGTGCCAGCAGCTTTTTTATCGGTCGATCTGGAAACACCATATATTTT. Amino acids: CASSFFIGRSGNTIYF.

The chain combines TRBV7-9 with TRBJ1-1; TRBD1 matches 8 bases. Trimming at V came to 3 bases and at J to 7 bases, leaving 4 bases not matched to a gene. The CDR3 is 13 residues long. Looked up from germline, CDR1 is SEHNR and CDR2 is FQNEAQ (reference sequence). In DNA form, the CDR3 reads TGTGCCAGCAGCTTGACAGGGGTCAGTGAAGCTTTCTTT. This codes for CASSLTGVSEAFF. The full variable domain, its missing parts supplied by reference TRBV7-9 and TRBJ1-1, is DTGVSQNPRHKITKRGQNVTFRCDPISEHNRLYWYRQTLGQGPEFLTYFQNEAQLEKSRLLSDRFSAERPKGSFSTLEIQRTEQGDSAMYLCASSLTGVSEAFFGQGTRLTVV.

The chain links TRBV5-1 to TRBJ1-2; D remains ambiguous. With 0 bases removed from V and 0 bases from J, the gap between germline ends came to 6 bases. Germline CDR1 is SGHRS and CDR2 is YFSETQ. CDR3 length equals 14 residues. CDR3 amino acids: CASSLGQSNYGYTF. The CDR3 coding sequence is TGCGCCAGCAGCTTGGGACAATCTAACTATGGCTACACCTTC.

J is TRBJ2-3 and V is TRBV5-4, with 12 positions matching TRBD2. The trim removed 0 bases at V and 0 bases at J, leaving 2 bases unmatched. In germline, CDR1 is SGHNT, CDR2 YYREEE (reference sequence). The CDR3 is made up of 17 amino acids. The DNA for the CDR3 is TGTGCCAGCAGCTTGGGACTAGCGGGAGCTAGCACAGATACGCAGTATTTT. Translated, it gives CASSLGLAGASTDTQYF.

The gene calls are TRBV11-2 and TRBJ1-3; D call uncertain. The CDR3 contains 15 residues. The V end lost 1 base, the J end lost 0 bases, and 7 bases lay between the germline ends. CDR1 SGHAT and CDR2 FQNNGV come from the germline V gene. CDR3 bases: TGTGCCAGCAGCTTAGCACAGCTCTCTGGAAACACCATATATTTT. Its translation is CASSLAQLSGNTIYF.

The gene calls are TRBV11-2 and TRBJ1-6; no definite D call. With 4 bases removed from V and 7 bases from J, the gap between germline ends came to 8 bases. In germline, CDR1 is SGHAT, CDR2 FQNNGV. The CDR3 totals 13 residues. CDR3 sequence: CASSSSRNSPLHF. DNA of the CDR3: TGTGCCAGCAGCTCCTCACGGAATTCACCCCTCCACTTT.

The chain recombines TRBV5-4 with TRBJ2-5, with 8 bases lining up with TRBD1. The CDR3 has 14 residues. Germline CDR1 reads SGHNT; CDR2 reads YYREEE (reference sequence). The ends lost 3 bases at V and 5 bases at J; junction bases unmatched: 6. The CDR3 nucleotides are TGTGCCAGCAGCTCGGACAGGGAGGAGGAGACCCAGTACTTC. Translating gives CASSSDREEETQYF. The variable domain in full, with the rest retrieved from reference TRBV5-4 and TRBJ2-5, is ETGVTQSPTHLIKTRGQQVTLRCSSQSGHNTVSWYQQALGQGPQFIFQYYREEENGRGNFPPRFSGLQFPNYSSELNVNALELDDSALYLCASSSDREEETQYFGPGTRLLVL.

This chain links TRBV6-5 with TRBJ2-5; the D gene is possibly TRBD1 (5 bases). Judging by the DNA end, TRBJ2-7 fits better; the J call may be wrong. The CDR3 is made up of 13 amino acids. CDR1 and CDR2 from the germline V gene are MNHEY and SVGAGI. This chain's CDR3 is CASGIQGGNEQYF. DNA of the CDR3: TGTGCCAGCGGCATTCAGGGTGGCAACGAGCAGTACTTC.

This chain joins TRBV9 and TRBJ1-3; TRBD1 agrees at 7 bases. V shed 7 bases and J 4 bases; nucleotides not matched to a gene: 5. The CDR3 length is 13 residues. Germline CDR1 reads SGDLS; CDR2 reads YYNGEE. The CDR3 DNA sequence: TGTGCCAGCGGGACAGCGTTAGGAAACACCATATATTTT. Translating gives CASGTALGNTIYF.

A remark on this clone: The missing conserved phenylalanine or tryptophan at the end of this CDR3 makes a read error likely. The rearrangement links TRBV7-2 to TRBJ1-1, with D tentatively TRBD1 (6 bases). The germline V and J ends were trimmed by 2 bases and 1 base, with 8 bases remaining between them. Per germline, CDR1 SGHTA and CDR2 FQGNSA. CDR3 size: 14 residues. CDR3 sequence: CASSLNRENTEAFS. CDR3 DNA: TGTGCCAGCAGCTTAAACAGGGAGAACACTGAAGCTTTCTCT.

The V and J genes are TRBV7-3 and TRBJ2-2; 8 bases match TRBD1. There are 16 residues in the CDR3. With V trimmed by 5 bases and J by 1 base, 6 bases remained unmatched. CDR1 and CDR2 from the germline V gene are SGHTA and FQGTGA. CDR3 sequence (DNA): TGTGCCAGCAGCCCTCAGGGGGCTTTGAACACCGGGGAGCTGTTTTTT. Residues: CASSPQGALNTGELFF. The full variable domain, completed using reference TRBV7-3 and TRBJ2-2, is GAGVSQTPSNKVTEKGKYVELRCDPISGHTALYWYRQSLGQGPEFLIYFQGTGAADDSGLPNDRFFAVRPEGSVSTLKIQRTERGDSAVYLCASSPQGALNTGELFFGEGSRLTVL.

The chain recombines TRBV29-1 with TRBJ2-2, with D hard to call. The germline V and J ends were trimmed by 1 base and 7 bases, with 13 bases remaining between them. This CDR3 has 14 amino acids. The germline gives CDR1 SQVTM, CDR2 ANQGSEA. DNA for the CDR3: TGCAGCGTTGAAGCGAGGCCGGCTGGCGGGGAGCTGTTTTTT. This sequence encodes CSVEARPAGGELFF.